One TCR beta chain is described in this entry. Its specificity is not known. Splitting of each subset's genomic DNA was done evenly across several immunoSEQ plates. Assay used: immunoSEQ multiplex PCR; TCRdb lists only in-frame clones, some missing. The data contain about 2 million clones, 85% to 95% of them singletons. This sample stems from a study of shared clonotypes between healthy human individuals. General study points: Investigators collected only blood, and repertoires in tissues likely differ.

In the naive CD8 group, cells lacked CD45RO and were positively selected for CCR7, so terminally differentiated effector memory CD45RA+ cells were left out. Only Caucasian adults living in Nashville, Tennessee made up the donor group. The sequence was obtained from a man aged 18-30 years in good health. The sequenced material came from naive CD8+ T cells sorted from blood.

The CDR3 spells CASSSRDPGSNQPQHF. The CDR3 nucleotides read TGTGCCAGTAGTTCCCGTGATCCCGGGAGCAATCAGCCCCAGCATTTT. The rearrangement links TRBV19 to TRBJ1-5; D gene uncertain. CDR1 is LNHDA and CDR2 is SQIVND in the germline V gene (reference sequence). The CDR3 is 16 residues long. V lost 5 bases to trimming and J lost 1 base, with 15 bases between them.